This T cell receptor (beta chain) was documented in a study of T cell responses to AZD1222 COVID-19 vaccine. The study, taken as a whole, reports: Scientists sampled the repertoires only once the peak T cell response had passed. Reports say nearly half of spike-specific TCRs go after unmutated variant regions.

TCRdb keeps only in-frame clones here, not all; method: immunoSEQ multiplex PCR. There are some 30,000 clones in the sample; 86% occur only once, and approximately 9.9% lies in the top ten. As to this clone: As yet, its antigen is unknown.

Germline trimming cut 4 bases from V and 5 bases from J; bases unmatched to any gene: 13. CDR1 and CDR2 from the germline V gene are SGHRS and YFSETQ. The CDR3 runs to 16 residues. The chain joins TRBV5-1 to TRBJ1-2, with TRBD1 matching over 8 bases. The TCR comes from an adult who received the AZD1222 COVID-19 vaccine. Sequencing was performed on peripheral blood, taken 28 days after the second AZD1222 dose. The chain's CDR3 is CASSPGSPGGTYGYTF. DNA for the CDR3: TGCGCCAGCAGCCCGGGTTCTCCAGGGGGCACGTATGGCTACACCTTC.